These 20 T cell receptor beta chains share one sample of origin, sequenced in a study of preoperative IRX-2 immunotherapy in early breast cancer. Documented treatment: preoperative locoregional IRX-2 cytokine immunotherapy. Profiled with immunoSEQ multiplex PCR; TCRdb holds only in-frame clones, not every one. The sample shows over 55,000 clones, approximately 93% of them seen only once. This specimen was acquired from a patient treated with IRX-2 immunotherapy. The receptors were gathered from a human donor with breast cancer.

The V gene is TRBV9, the J gene TRBJ2-5; TRBD1 matches 8 bases. The CDR3 is 13 residues long. Unmatched junction bases numbered 4, after V lost 7 bases and J lost 2 bases. Per the germline V gene, CDR1 is SGDLS and CDR2 is YYNGEE. The CDR3 DNA reads as TGTGCCAGCGCCCGGACAGGGCAAGAGACCCAGTACTTC. Translated, it gives CASARTGQETQYF.

This clone was seen a single time. The genes are TRBV14 and TRBJ1-1; no reliable D call. CDR3 length: 13 residues. With 0 bases removed from V and 11 bases from J, the gap between germline ends came to 13 bases. The germline gives CDR1 SGHDN, CDR2 FVKESK. CDR3 amino acids: CASSQDWTTIAFF. CDR3 sequence (DNA): TGTGCCAGCAGCCAAGATTGGACTACGATCGCTTTCTTT.

This chain links TRBV30 with TRBJ2-1, with TRBD2 identical over 9 bases. Germline lookup yields CDR1 GTSNPN and CDR2 SVGIG (reference sequence). The CDR3 length is 15 residues. V lost 1 base to trimming and J lost 8 bases; unmatched junction nucleotides: 9. Here the CDR3 DNA reads TGTGCCTGGAGTGATCCCGGGACTAGCTTATATGAGCAGTTCTTC. Translation gives CAWSDPGTSLYEQFF.

This chain uses TRBV7-2 with TRBJ1-2, with 10 bases fitting TRBD1. CDR1 SGHTA and CDR2 FQGNSA come from the germline V gene. The CDR3 length is 16 residues. Unmatched junction bases numbered 6, after V lost 1 base and J lost 4 bases. CDR3 sequence (DNA): TGTGCCAGCAGCTTAGTGGGGACAGGGGCCCTCTATGGCTACACCTTC. It translates to CASSLVGTGALYGYTF.

The rearrangement links TRBV11-2 to TRBJ2-2, with TRBD1 identical over 10 bases. CDR1 SGHAT and CDR2 FQNNGV come from the germline V gene. V lost 5 bases to trimming and J lost 4 bases; unmatched junction nucleotides: 13. The CDR3 consists of 18 residues. The CDR3 DNA sequence: TGTGCCAGCAGCCTTCCAACAGGACAGGGGGTTTTCACCGGGGAGCTGTTTTTT. As protein: CASSLPTGQGVFTGELFF.

This clone occurred once. The chain employs TRBV7-3 and TRBJ2-7, with 11 bases matching TRBD2. V was pared by 5 bases and J by 4 bases, with 10 bases of the junction left unmatched. CDR3 size: 16 residues. CDR1 is SGHTA, CDR2 FQGTGA, per germline. The DNA for the CDR3 is TGTGCCAGCAGCCCCAGTGGGGGGACTAGCGGATACGAGCAGTACTTC. Translating gives CASSPSGGTSGYEQYF.

The chain couples TRBV7-6 to TRBJ2-7; D assignment may be TRBD1 or TRBD2 (5 bases each). This CDR3 comprises 14 residues. From germline, CDR1 is SGHVS and CDR2 FNYEAQ. V shed 5 bases and J shed 6 bases, with 17 bases lying between them. Written as DNA, the CDR3 is TGTGCCAGCAGCCGCATCCCCGGGGCCACCGAGCAGTACTTC. Translated: CASSRIPGATEQYF.

This rearrangement joins TRBV5-1 to TRBJ2-3, with D possibly TRBD1 on 6 matching bases. This CDR3 is built from 13 residues. Trimming left V 4 bases short and J 3 bases short, with 9 bases between. The germline gives CDR1 SGHRS, CDR2 YFSETQ. The DNA for the CDR3 is TGCGCCAGCAGCACAGACAGGACAGATACGCAGTATTTT. It is translated as CASSTDRTDTQYF.

This chain uses TRBV29-1 with TRBJ1-3, with D uncertain. Germline-derived CDR1 and CDR2 are SQVTM and ANQGSEA. V dropped 1 base and J dropped 4 bases, with 8 bases sitting between them. There are 13 residues in the CDR3. CDR3 sequence reads: CSVEGQEGNTIYF. In DNA form, the CDR3 reads TGCAGCGTTGAAGGTCAGGAAGGAAACACCATATATTTT.

This clone was seen a handful of times. This sequence joins TRBV15 and TRBJ1-1; the D is unclear. From germline, CDR1 is LNHNV and CDR2 YYDKDF (reference sequence). V lost 3 bases to trimming and J lost 1 base, with 9 bases between them. This CDR3 contains 14 residues. This CDR3 is CATSRYQPNTEAFF. DNA of the CDR3: TGTGCCACCAGCAGGTACCAGCCGAACACTGAAGCTTTCTTT.

CDR3 in DNA: TGTGCCAGCAGCCCGCGACAAATTCTAGCCAAAAACATTCAGTACTTC. Amino acids: CASSPRQILAKNIQYF. The chain combines TRBV5-8 with TRBJ2-4; D remains unclear. The CDR3 covers 16 residues. The ends were cut back, 4 bases at V and 0 bases at J, with 14 bases in the middle. The V gene's germline CDR1 is SGHTS and CDR2 YDEGEE.

V and J are TRBV11-1 and TRBJ1-2; D ambiguous. V lost 0 bases and J lost 4, with 18 bases in between. This CDR3 spans 17 amino acids. CDR1 is SGHAT, CDR2 FQDESV, per germline (reference sequence). The DNA of the CDR3 is TGTGCCAGCAGCTTAGCGGTTGACTCGGTTTCGGGCTATGGCTACACCTTC. Translated: CASSLAVDSVSGYGYTF.

The rearrangement joins TRBV28 to TRBJ2-7; D may be TRBD1 (5 bases). In germline, CDR1 is MDHEN, CDR2 SYDVKM. This CDR3 region has 13 residues. V dropped 3 bases and J dropped 3 bases, with 9 bases sitting between them. In nucleotides, the CDR3 is TGTGCCAGCAGTTTCCCAGGGTACTACGAGCAGTACTTC. It translates to CASSFPGYYEQYF.

The table lists this clone with a few counts. The chain uses TRBV27 and TRBJ2-3, with D perhaps TRBD1 (6 bases). There are 14 residues in the CDR3. Germline CDR1 reads MNHEY; CDR2 reads SMNVEV (reference sequence). With 6 bases removed from V and 0 bases from J, the gap between germline ends came to 10 bases. The CDR3 reads CASRRGSSTDTQYF. CDR3 nucleotide sequence: TGTGCCAGCAGGAGGGGGTCTAGCACAGATACGCAGTATTTT.

The rearrangement links TRBV10-3 to TRBJ1-6, with 8 bases fitting TRBD1. Germline loops: CDR1 ENHRY, CDR2 SYGVKD. This CDR3 has 15 residues. V shed 5 bases and J 5 bases; nucleotides not matched to a gene: 5. The chain's CDR3 is CAISSGTGNNSPLHF. The DNA for the CDR3 is TGTGCCATCAGTTCCGGGACAGGCAATAATTCACCCCTCCACTTT.

The V gene is TRBV11-3, the J gene TRBJ2-1; TRBD1 agrees at 9 bases. V shed 5 bases, J shed 4 bases, and the junction held 6 bases outside the gene matches. Germline V gene data show CDR1 as SGHNT and CDR2 as YENEEA. The CDR3 is 15 amino acids. CDR3 bases: TGTGCCAGCAGCGCCCCGGGACAGGGTTACAATGAGCAGTTCTTC. This sequence encodes CASSAPGQGYNEQFF. Complete variable domain (other parts from reference TRBV11-3 and TRBJ2-1): EAGVVQSPRYKIIEKKQPVAFWCNPISGHNTLYWYLQNLGQGPELLIRYENEEAVDDSQLPKDRFSAERLKGVDSTLKIQPAELGDSAVYLCASSAPGQGYNEQFFGPGTRLTVL.

The V and J genes are TRBV15 and TRBJ2-7; 7 nucleotides align to TRBD2. The CDR3 sequence is 15 residues long. Germline V gene lookup returns CDR1 LNHNV and CDR2 YYDKDF (reference sequence). Trimming cost V 6 bases and J 7 bases; bases outside gene matches: 15. This chain's CDR3 is CATSLRRGSGGEQYF. CDR3 DNA sequence: TGTGCCACCAGTTTACGCCGGGGGTCCGGGGGGGAGCAGTACTTC.

The CDR3 nucleotides read TGTGCCAGCAGCGGGACACCACTTCAGGAGCAGTACTTC. This gives the protein CASSGTPLQEQYF. This chain joins TRBV28 and TRBJ2-7, with TRBD1 as a possible D gene (6 bases). The CDR3 runs 13 residues. Germline CDR1 is MDHEN and CDR2 is SYDVKM. Trimming took off 6 bases at V and 7 bases at J, with 16 bases between the two ends.

The V call is TRBV5-1, the J call TRBJ2-3; 9 nucleotides align to TRBD2. The CDR3 sequence is 17 residues long. V lost 7 bases to trimming and J lost 4 bases; unmatched junction nucleotides: 16. Germline values: CDR1 SGHRS, CDR2 YFSETQ. The CDR3 DNA sequence: TGCGCCAGCGCCGAGCGGGGGGCGTTCAGATGGGCAGATACGCAGTATTTT. Translated, it gives CASAERGAFRWADTQYF.

J is TRBJ2-3 and V is TRBV7-3, with TRBD1 as a possible D gene (5 bases). The V and J ends lost 5 bases and 4 bases respectively, with 13 bases between them. There are 14 residues in the CDR3. Germline V gene lookup returns CDR1 SGHTA and CDR2 FQGTGA. DNA for the CDR3: TGTGCCAGCAGCCCCCTCAGGGCCGCAGATACGCAGTATTTT. Its protein product is CASSPLRAADTQYF.